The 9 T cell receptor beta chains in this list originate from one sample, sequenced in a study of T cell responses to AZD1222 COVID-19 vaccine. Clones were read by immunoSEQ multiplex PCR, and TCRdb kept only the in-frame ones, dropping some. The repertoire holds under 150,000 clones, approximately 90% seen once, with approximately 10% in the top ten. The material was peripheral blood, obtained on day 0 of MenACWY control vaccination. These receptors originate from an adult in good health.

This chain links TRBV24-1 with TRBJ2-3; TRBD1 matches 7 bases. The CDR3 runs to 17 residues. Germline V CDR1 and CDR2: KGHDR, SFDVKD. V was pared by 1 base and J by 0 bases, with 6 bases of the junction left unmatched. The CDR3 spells CATSDFSWDRSTDTQYF. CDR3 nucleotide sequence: TGTGCCACCAGTGATTTTTCTTGGGACAGAAGCACAGATACGCAGTATTTT.

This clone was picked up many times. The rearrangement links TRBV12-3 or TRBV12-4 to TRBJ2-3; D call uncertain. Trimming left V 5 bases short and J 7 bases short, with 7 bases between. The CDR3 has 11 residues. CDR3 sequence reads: CASSNTHTQYF. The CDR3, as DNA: TGTGCCAGCAGTAACACGCATACGCAGTATTTT.

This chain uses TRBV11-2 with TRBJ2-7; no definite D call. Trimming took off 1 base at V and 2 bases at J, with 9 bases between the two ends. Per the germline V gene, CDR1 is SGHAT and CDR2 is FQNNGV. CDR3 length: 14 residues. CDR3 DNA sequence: TGTGCCAGCAGCTTAGCCGGAACTCCCTACGAGCAGTACTTC. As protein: CASSLAGTPYEQYF.

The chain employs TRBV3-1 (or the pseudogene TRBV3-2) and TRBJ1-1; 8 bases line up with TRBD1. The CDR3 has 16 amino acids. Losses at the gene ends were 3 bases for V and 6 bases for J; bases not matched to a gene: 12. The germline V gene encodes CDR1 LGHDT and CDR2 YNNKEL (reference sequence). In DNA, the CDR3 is TGTGCCAGCAGCCATTTAGTAGGTGCAGGGGGCTCTGAAGCTTTCTTT. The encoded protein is CASSHLVGAGGSEAFF.

The CDR3 DNA reads TGTGCCAGCAGCTTGGGGCTAGCGGGAGCCTACGAGCAGTACTTC. Translation: CASSLGLAGAYEQYF. The J gene is TRBJ2-7, the V gene TRBV5-4; 10 bases line up with TRBD2. CDR3 length: 15 residues. J was trimmed by 2 bases and V by 0 bases; bases with no gene match: 2. Germline-derived CDR1 and CDR2 are SGHNT and YYREEE (reference sequence).

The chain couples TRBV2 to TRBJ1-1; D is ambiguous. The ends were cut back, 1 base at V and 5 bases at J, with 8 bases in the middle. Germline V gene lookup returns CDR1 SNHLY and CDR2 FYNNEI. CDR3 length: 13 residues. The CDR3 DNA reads TGTGCCAGCAGTGAAGTGGAGGGAACTGAAGCTTTCTTT. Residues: CASSEVEGTEAFF.

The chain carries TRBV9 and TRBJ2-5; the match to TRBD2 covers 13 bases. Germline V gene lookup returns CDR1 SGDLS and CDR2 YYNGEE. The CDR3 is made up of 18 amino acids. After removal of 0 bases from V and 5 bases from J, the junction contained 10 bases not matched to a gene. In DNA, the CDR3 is TGTGCCAGCAGCGTAGCTACGCGGACTAGCGGGAGAGGGGAGACCCAGTACTTC. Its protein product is CASSVATRTSGRGETQYF.

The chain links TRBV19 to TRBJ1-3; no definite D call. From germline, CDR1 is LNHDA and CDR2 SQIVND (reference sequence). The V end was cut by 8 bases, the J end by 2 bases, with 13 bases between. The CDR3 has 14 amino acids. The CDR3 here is CASSIGLAGNTIYF. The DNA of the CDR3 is TGTGCCAGTTCGATCGGTTTGGCTGGAAACACCATATATTTT.

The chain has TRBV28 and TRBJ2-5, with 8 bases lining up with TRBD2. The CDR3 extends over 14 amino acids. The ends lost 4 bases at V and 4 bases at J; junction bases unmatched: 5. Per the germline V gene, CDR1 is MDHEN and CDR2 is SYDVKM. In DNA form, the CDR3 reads TGTGCCAGCAGTTCCGGGAGGGCCTTAGAGACCCAGTACTTC. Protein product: CASSSGRALETQYF.